Sequencing of this T cell receptor beta chain was carried out in a study of blood T cell repertoires in COVID-19 (dated by TCRdb to 2018 to 2021). A note on the overall study: Samples from collaborators originated in the United States, Italy and Spain and spanned both the acute and convalescent phases of COVID-19. The prospective study material was composed of cDNA or gDNA derived from T cells, B-cell-depleted T cells, or PBMCs. Deeply sampled blood TCRbeta repertoires from subjects exposed to, actively infected with, or recovered from COVID-19 were included in the dataset. A freely available public database, intended as a resource for researchers studying the immune response to SARS-CoV-2, is where the repertoires were released. The samples were drawn from the first 160 participants of the ongoing ImmuneRACE study and from 1,254 subjects provided by 6 global collaborators. Nearly every sample came with metadata listing a de-identified subject ID, COVID-19 status, age in years and sex. Where available, HLA class I and class II types were obtained from metadata supplied by the sample provider rather than from assay-based typing. General study outcomes and caveats: How much clinical and demographic metadata was included differed by source and by participant, and the metadata was provided uncurated.

The collaborating institutions used their own protocols to collect whole blood in K2EDTA tubes. For TCRbeta analysis, collaborator samples were shipped as frozen whole blood, as isolated PBMCs, or as DNA extracted from either sample type. TCRbeta CDR3 regions were amplified from genomic DNA by means of the immunoSEQ Assay, a bias-controlled multiplex PCR. The published analysis was carried out like this. The number of nucleated cells in each sample was estimated from the amplification of reference gene primers within the assay. Sequence reads were collapsed and filtered to measure the absolute abundance of every unique TCRbeta CDR3 rearrangement. For each sample, productive Simpson clonality was calculated as the square root of Simpson's diversity index across productive rearrangements. TCRdb took over this immuneACCESS table, retaining in-frame rearrangements with V and J assigned. Such tables are incomplete; in checked studies, under half of the missing clones stem from an unresolved V gene, and the remainder is unexplained. From that table come the V and J calls and clone size; the DNA was used to work out D and trimming. The sample profile shows about 150,000 clones; around 88% of them were found once. About 3.2% of the sample is taken by the ten largest.

In the case of this clone: No antigen is known for it. Base-call qualities are not available, and no considerably larger clone is one nucleotide away.

There are 13 amino acids in the CDR3, from cysteine to phenylalanine inclusive. This entry keeps only the CDR3 DNA: 39 bases, framed from base 1. Trimming at the junction amounts to 3 bases on V and 2 bases on J, and the germline ends lie 7 bases apart. The germline V gene encodes CDR1 LNHDA and CDR2 SQIVND (reference sequence). This TCR was sampled from a man in his 60s with active or convalescent COVID-19. Sequenced input: peripheral blood. The chain couples TRBV19 to TRBJ1-1, with no D gene named confidently. The CDR3 loop reads CASSIQANTEAFF. In nucleotides, the sequence is TGTGCCAGTAGTATCCAAGCAAACACTGAAGCTTTCTTT.